Listed here are 13 T cell receptor beta chains from one sample, sequenced in a study of T-cell memory formation after mild COVID-19. TCRdb re-analysed the 5' RACE reads in MiXCR, keeping a single row per CDR3 protein. The sample lists about 500,000 distinct CDR3 sequences; over 20% were seen once. Source material: PBMCs or a T cell subset sorted from them (not recorded which). All receptors derive from an adult woman who had mild COVID-19 (a few samples of this study predate the infection). Cell type and time point are not known.

The J gene is TRBJ1-3, the V gene TRBV4-1, with 7 bases identical to TRBD1. Per the germline V gene, CDR1 is MGHRA and CDR2 is YSYEKL. CDR3 length: 16 amino acids. Germline trimming cut 4 bases from V and 0 bases from J; bases unmatched to any gene: 6. CDR3 sequence reads: CASSPADRSSGNTIYF. As DNA, the CDR3 is TGCGCCAGCAGCCCCGCGGACAGGAGCTCTGGAAACACCATATATTTT.

This clonotype showed up just a few times. This rearrangement joins TRBV4-3 to TRBJ2-3; D is perhaps TRBD2 (6 bases). Germline V gene sequence: CDR1 LGHNA, CDR2 YSLEER. This CDR3 has 15 amino acids. V lost 4 bases to trimming and J lost 4 bases, with 15 bases between them. The CDR3 loop is CASSLGLPSSDTQYF. In DNA form, the CDR3 reads TGCGCCAGCAGCCTTGGACTACCCTCGTCAGATACGCAGTATTTT.

This clonotype was seen many times. Sequence at one end of the junction differs from germline and may be a read error. The chain recombines TRBV5-1 with TRBJ2-7, with 8 positions matching TRBD1. From germline, CDR1 is SGHRS and CDR2 YFSETQ. The CDR3 totals 14 residues. This CDR3 reads CASSPGQGPYEQYF. DNA for the CDR3: TGTGCCAGCAGTCCTGGACAGGGACCCTACGAGCAGTACTTC.

This chain uses TRBV5-1 with TRBJ2-7; D not resolved. V was shortened by 0 bases and J by 1 base, with 14 bases between the two germline ends. The CDR3 has 16 amino acids. CDR1 and CDR2 (germline): SGHRS, YFSETQ. The CDR3 DNA follows: TGCGCCAGCAGCTTGGCCGGCGTCCTGAGGTCCTACGAGCAGTACTTC. Residues: CASSLAGVLRSYEQYF.

The V call is TRBV20-1, the J call TRBJ2-7; D perhaps matches TRBD1 (6 bases). This CDR3 contains 17 residues. Trimming pared 4 bases from V and 8 bases from J, leaving 30 bases between. CDR1 and CDR2 (germline): DFQATT, SNEGSKA (reference sequence). In nucleotides, the CDR3 is TGCAGTGCTACCCCGAACAGGGACCCCCCGTCCCCTATTCAGCAGTACTTC. This translates into CSATPNRDPPSPIQQYF.

The rearrangement uses TRBV5-4 and TRBJ2-1; 8 bases map to TRBD1. The J segment lost 6 bases and the V segment lost 5 bases, leaving 13 bases of the junction unmatched. The germline gives CDR1 SGHNT, CDR2 YYREEE (reference sequence). The CDR3 is made up of 16 amino acids. The CDR3: CASRKELTGVGNEQFF. CDR3 nucleotide sequence: TGTGCCAGCAGAAAAGAGTTGACAGGGGTTGGCAATGAGCAGTTCTTC.

The J gene is TRBJ2-5, the V gene TRBV12-3 or TRBV12-4; D not certain. CDR3 length equals 14 residues. V lost 5 bases to trimming and J lost 4 bases, with 14 bases between them. CDR3 DNA: TGTGCCAGCAGTCGGACGTCTCAGGCAGAGACCCAGTACTTC. It codes for CASSRTSQAETQYF.

A few counts support this clonotype. This chain's CDR3 is CAWNGGARVAFF. DNA of the CDR3: TGTGCCTGGAATGGAGGGGCGAGGGTAGCTTTCTTT. The chain recombines TRBV30 with TRBJ1-1, with a possible D match to TRBD1 (5 bases). The CDR3 runs to 12 residues. Germline V gene sequence: CDR1 GTSNPN, CDR2 SVGIG (reference sequence). The V gene lost 4 bases and the J gene lost 10 bases, with 16 bases spanning the gap.

The chain recombines TRBV7-9 with TRBJ2-7, with a weak D call TRBD1 (6 bases). Germline assignment: CDR1 SEHNR and CDR2 FQNEAQ (reference sequence). This CDR3 has 12 residues. Trimming took 5 bases from V and 6 from J, leaving 11 bases between them. CDR3 nucleotides: TGTGCCAGCAGCGACAGGTTCGGCGAGCAGTACTTC. This encodes CASSDRFGEQYF.

The chain joins TRBV29-1 to TRBJ2-3, with D possibly matching TRBD2 (7 bases). Germline loops: CDR1 SQVTM, CDR2 ANQGSEA. The CDR3 extends over 17 amino acids. Trimming removed 2 bases at V and 1 base at J, with 19 bases between. In nucleotides, the CDR3 is TGCAGCGTTGAATCGCTACGGGGGGCACCGGGCACAGATACGCAGTATTTT. Translated, it gives CSVESLRGAPGTDTQYF.

This clonotype was seen a handful of times. This chain links TRBV12-3 or TRBV12-4 with TRBJ1-1; TRBD1 is a possible D gene (5 bases). Trimming stripped 8 bases from V and 0 bases from J, with 13 bases between. This CDR3 spans 14 amino acids. This CDR3 is CASAPGGMNTEAFF. The DNA for the CDR3 is TGTGCCAGCGCCCCGGGGGGAATGAACACTGAAGCTTTCTTT.

The J gene is TRBJ1-1, the V gene TRBV23-1; D uncertain. Being an ORF, TRBV23-1 has a function that is uncertain. V was trimmed by 3 bases and J by 2 bases, leaving 1 base between them. The CDR3 length is 11 residues. The CDR3 region has the DNA TGCGCCAGCAGTCATAACACTGAAGCTTTCTTT. This codes for CASSHNTEAFF.

The rearrangement uses TRBV4-1 and TRBJ1-1; D is possibly TRBD1 (5 bases). The CDR3 is 15 amino acids. V lost 1 base, J lost 6 bases, and 15 bases lay in between. Germline V gives CDR1 MGHRA, CDR2 YSYEKL. CDR3 loop: CASSQGDGGYAEAFF. The CDR3 coding sequence is TGCGCCAGCAGCCAAGGGGACGGCGGGTACGCTGAAGCTTTCTTT.